This record looks at one TCR beta chain sequence and its context. The data originate from a study of blood T cell repertoires in COVID-19. This CDR3 has 16 residues. Germline-derived CDR1 and CDR2 are MDHEN and SYDVKM. J lost 1 base, V lost 5 bases, and 8 bases had no gene match. This table comes from immunoSEQ multiplex PCR, and its TCRdb copy is limited to in-frame clones, with some not included. The data hold approximately 160,000 clones, with roughly 87% observed a single time. This chain uses TRBV28 with TRBJ2-4; 7 bases align to TRBD1. The sample was PBMCs or T cells enriched from blood (not recorded which). This TCR came from a woman aged 50 to 60 who had recovered from COVID-19. CDR3 sequence (DNA): TGTGCCAGCAGTCCCGGACAGGCTGGGGCCAAAAACATTCAGTACTTC. Encoded protein: CASSPGQAGAKNIQYF.